This T cell receptor beta chain was captured by sequencing in a study of CD8 T cells in Susac syndrome. RNA was extracted with the RNeasy kit, and a quantity of about 0.45 to 1 ug was reverse transcribed using random hexamers. TCRdb passed the immunoSEQ multiplex PCR reads through MiXCR, listing each CDR3 protein once. The table records about 200,000 distinct CDR3 sequences, around 90% of them present only once. CDR3 length: 14 residues. Germline V CDR1 and CDR2: SGHNT, YYREEE (reference sequence). V shed 4 bases and J 5 bases; nucleotides not matched to a gene: 7. In contrast to the negatively isolated CD8+ and CD4+ T cells, TEMRA cells were FACS-enriched.

Sequences were obtained from CD8+ T cells from PBMCs. The chain carries TRBV5-4 and TRBJ2-7, with 9 positions matching TRBD1. The clonotype comes from a human donor with multiple sclerosis. The CDR3 DNA reads TGTGCCAGCAGCGCAGGGACAGGGATCGACGAGCAGTACTTC. It encodes CASSAGTGIDEQYF. Full variable domain (rest looked up from reference TRBV5-4 and TRBJ2-7): ETGVTQSPTHLIKTRGQQVTLRCSSQSGHNTVSWYQQALGQGPQFIFQYYREEENGRGNFPPRFSGLQFPNYSSELNVNALELDDSALYLCASSAGTGIDEQYFGPGTRLTVT.